Listed below are T cell receptor beta chains from one sample, sequenced in a study of CD8+ T cells in alopecia areata. Only in-frame clones appear in the TCRdb table, and some are missing; sequencing was by immunoSEQ multiplex PCR. The sample contains about 140,000 clones, about 86% of which appear only once. The sequences come from CD8+ T cells sorted from blood, collected at week 4, from a patient treated with tofacitinib. These TCRs come from a human donor with alopecia areata. The conserved cysteine and the conserved F or W are not part of the CDR3 here. Each record gives: D gene, V gene, CDR3 length, CDR3 protein. A D gene is named only where the DNA matches it firmly.

>TRBD2|TRBV4-1|15
ASSQGFMAGGINEQF
>-|TRBV11-1|13
ASSLLGTSTDTQY
>-|TRBV2|12
ARAVVQLNTEAF
>TRBD2|TRBV19|14
ASSGAGYEGQETQY
>-|TRBV7-9|12
ASRRRGNVSPLH
>-|TRBV7-9|11
ASTPDSDTEAF
>TRBD1|TRBV29-1|11
SGQGAGNEKLF
>-|TRBV29-1|9
SVYQGKEQF
>TRBD1|TRBV5-4|14
ASTGIQGTGTDTQY
>-|TRBV18|12
ASSGAEISYEQY
>-|TRBV4-2|12
ASSQVEGTDTQY
>-|TRBV7-8|13
ASSLVGGSSYEQY
>-|TRBV7-3|13
ASSLSGTSTDTQY
>-|TRBV7-8|13
ASSLWHRAYNEQF
>TRBD1|TRBV6-5|13
ASSYYTGGDYGYT
>-|TRBV7-9|10
ASSLENQPQH
>-|TRBV7-3|11
ASSLMDSDEQY
>-|TRBV29-1|10
SAKAGYTEAF
>-|TRBV15|13
ATSRDMGAGNTIY
>-|TRBV27|13
ASSWTSLAKNIQY
>TRBD1|TRBV29-1|11
SVRTGQTYEQY
>-|TRBV11-2|12
ASSSSGFSYGYT
>-|TRBV9|12
ASSVDGRLYGYT
>-|TRBV7-8|12
ASSLAGGTDTQY
>-|TRBV4-1|14
ASSPPGRGLTGELF
>TRBD2|TRBV7-8|15
ASSEGVAGRRDNEQF